This TCR beta chain appears in the sequencing data of a study of CD8+CD57+ T cells in acquired aplastic anemia. The TCR beta profiling, which covered VDJ combination and CDR3 sequence, was carried out using genomic DNA as the template. TCRdb recomputed calls from the reads with MiXCR, one row per CDR3 protein. The sample has about 270,000 distinct CDR3 sequences, approximately 82% seen once. This clonotype was observed once. Previously, flow cytometry had revealed CD8+CD57+ cell expansion in the patients chosen for sequencing. CDR3 length: 16 amino acids. Trimming cost V 4 bases and J 7 bases, with 23 bases left between them. Germline V gene lookup returns CDR1 SGDLS and CDR2 YYNGEE.

Sample: sorted CD4+, CD8+, or CD8+CD57+ T cells (not recorded which) from PBMCs. The TCR sequence derives from a human donor with aplastic anemia. The chain joins TRBV9 to TRBJ1-2, with D possibly being TRBD1 (6 bases). This CDR3 is CASSLEGGGGYTGYTF. The CDR3 DNA reads TGTGCCAGCAGCTTGGAGGGGGGCGGTGGCTACACTGGCTACACCTTC.